This TCR beta chain derives from a study of vaccination and CD4 T cells after COVID-19. Noted treatment: roughly 11-day PBMC culture with coronavirus spike peptide pools or control peptides (ViraFEST assay). Germline V CDR1 and CDR2: LNHDA, SQIVND (reference sequence). The CDR3 runs to 14 residues. V lost 8 bases and J lost 7, with 15 bases in between. The Oncomine TCR Beta short-read assay generated sequence data from the DNA of cultured CD4+ T cells. TCRdb processed the PCR reads anew with MiXCR; each CDR3 protein has one entry. The table shows fewer than 9,500 distinct CDR3 sequences, with over 45% occurring only once. There are a few counts of this clonotype. Its specificity is unknown.

Sequencing input: CD4+ T cells from blood, cultured in vitro. This sequence originates from a human donor who had recovered from COVID-19. The chain uses TRBV19 and TRBJ1-6; D not certain. The CDR3, as DNA: TGTGCCAGTGGACGTGACAATACGAATTCACCCCTCCACTTT. This sequence encodes CASGRDNTNSPLHF. Full variable domain (rest looked up from reference TRBV19 and TRBJ1-6): DGGITQSPKYLFRKEGQNVTLSCEQNLNHDAMYWYRQDPGQGLRLIYYSQIVNDFQKGDIAEGYSVSREKKESFPLTVTSAQKNPTAFYLCASGRDNTNSPLHFGNGTRLTVT.